The 27 T cell receptor beta chains presented below share a single source sample, sequenced in a study of T cell changes during pregnancy in multiple sclerosis (dated by TCRdb to between 2018 and 2020). The library relied on the immunoSEQ multiplex PCR assay. The table comes from immuneACCESS by way of TCRdb, which keeps in-frame sequences with V and J called. Part of the clones is missing from these tables; in studies checked, under half for an unresolved V gene and the rest for unknown reasons. The sample contains 15,000 to 20,000 clones, 75% to 90% of them found a single time. The leading ten clones occupy roughly 6% of the sample. This material consisted of CD8+ T cells from peripheral blood mononuclear cells, taken after pregnancy. The source of these receptors is a female donor in good health, enrolled as a control in a pregnancy study.

This clone was picked up one time. This sequence joins TRBV10-3 and TRBJ1-4, with 7 bases fitting TRBD1. Looked up from germline, CDR1 is ENHRY and CDR2 is SYGVKD. The CDR3 has 15 residues. V was clipped by 0 bases and J by 7 bases; unmatched bases: 5. CDR3 nucleotides: TGTGCCATCAGTGAGTCGGAAGGGGGCGGTGAAAAACTGTTTTTT. The encoded protein is CAISESEGGGEKLFF.

This chain connects TRBV19 to TRBJ2-7; 9 nucleotides match TRBD1. The CDR3 covers 15 residues. Germline lookup yields CDR1 LNHDA and CDR2 SQIVND (reference sequence). The V and J ends lost 1 base and 6 bases, in that order; junction bases with no gene match: 7. The CDR3 DNA sequence: TGTGCCAGTAGTATAGCCCTACAGGGGGCTCTCGAGCAGTACTTC. Amino acids: CASSIALQGALEQYF.

The chain has TRBV7-6 and TRBJ2-1; 11 bases are shared with TRBD1. CDR3 length equals 13 residues. Unmatched junction bases numbered 9, after V lost 8 bases and J lost 12 bases. The germline V gene encodes CDR1 SGHVS and CDR2 FNYEAQ. The CDR3 nucleotides read TGTGCCAGCTCCGGGACAGGGGGATTCGGGCAGTTCTTC. The encoded protein is CASSGTGGFGQFF.

The V call is TRBV7-9, the J call TRBJ2-1; TRBD2 matches at 9 bases. The CDR3 consists of 16 residues. The V gene's germline CDR1 is SEHNR and CDR2 FQNEAQ (reference sequence). With V trimmed by 4 bases and J by 1 base, 5 bases remained unmatched. Here the CDR3 reads CASSSSSGESYNEQFF. In DNA form, the CDR3 reads TGTGCCAGCAGCTCCTCTAGCGGGGAATCCTACAATGAGCAGTTCTTC.

This chain joins TRBV12-5 and TRBJ2-7; a possible D gene is TRBD2 (6 bases). The V end lost 2 bases, the J end lost 6 bases, and 23 bases lay between the germline ends. The CDR3 covers 17 residues. The germline V gene has CDR1 LGHNT and CDR2 FRNRAP. The CDR3 DNA sequence: TGTGCTAGTGGTTTGCCTCTAACCGGGACTCTAGGATCCGAGCAGTACTTC. Translation: CASGLPLTGTLGSEQYF.

This clone was counted a single time. This rearrangement joins TRBV7-2 to TRBJ1-1; the D is unclear. V gave up 1 base and J gave up 6 bases, with 12 bases separating them. The CDR3 has 14 residues. Per the germline V gene, CDR1 is SGHTA and CDR2 is FQGNSA. The CDR3 DNA is TGTGCCAGCAGCTTAGGGGCATCCCTGCCTGAAGCTTTCTTT. Its translation is CASSLGASLPEAFF. The whole variable domain, remainder taken from reference TRBV7-2 and TRBJ1-1, is GAGVSQSPSNKVTEKGKDVELRCDPISGHTALYWYRQSLGQGLEFLIYFQGNSAPDKSGLPSDRFSAERTGGSVSTLTIQRTQQEDSAVYLCASSLGASLPEAFFGQGTRLTVV.

The chain links TRBV11-2 to TRBJ2-3, with TRBD1 matching over 11 bases. With 5 bases clipped from V and 0 bases from J, the junction kept 4 bases outside the gene matches. The length of the CDR3 is 16 residues. Germline loops: CDR1 SGHAT, CDR2 FQNNGV. The CDR3 bases are TGTGCCAGCAGCCCTGGGACAGGGGGTAGCACAGATACGCAGTATTTT. Residues: CASSPGTGGSTDTQYF.

This chain connects TRBV27 to TRBJ2-1, with D tentatively TRBD2 (6 bases). There are 14 residues in the CDR3. Trimming removed 6 bases from V and 2 bases from J, with 11 bases in between. From germline, CDR1 is MNHEY and CDR2 SMNVEV (reference sequence). This CDR3 is CASSGTPAYNEQFF. CDR3 in DNA: TGTGCCAGCAGCGGGACTCCGGCCTACAATGAGCAGTTCTTC.

The J gene is TRBJ2-7, the V gene TRBV6-5; no clear D gene. V was shortened by 0 bases and J by 3 bases, with 3 bases between the two germline ends. The CDR3 is 12 amino acids. Germline V gene sequence: CDR1 MNHEY, CDR2 SVGAGI. DNA for the CDR3: TGTGCCAGCAGTTACTCACTCTACGAGCAGTACTTC. The encoded protein is CASSYSLYEQYF.

The chain couples TRBV5-1 to TRBJ1-1; 7 nucleotides line up with TRBD1. The V gene end was trimmed by 3 bases and the J gene end by 4 bases; junction bases not matched to a gene: 6. There are 14 residues in the CDR3. CDR1 is SGHRS, CDR2 YFSETQ, per germline. CDR3 DNA: TGCGCCAGCAGCTCAGGCACAGGGGCCACTGAAGCTTTCTTT. Protein: CASSSGTGATEAFF. Filled out from reference TRBV5-1 and TRBJ1-1, the complete variable domain reads KAGVTQTPRYLIKTRGQQVTLSCSPISGHRSVSWYQQTPGQGLQFLFEYFSETQRNKGNFPGRFSGRQFSNSRSEMNVSTLELGDSALYLCASSSGTGATEAFFGQGTRLTVV.

This chain uses TRBV27 with TRBJ1-5; D is undetermined. This CDR3 region has 13 residues. Between the trimmed V and J ends, which lost 3 bases and 2 bases, there was a span of 5 bases. Looked up from germline, CDR1 is MNHEY and CDR2 is SMNVEV (reference sequence). The CDR3 region is CASSLSGNQPQHF. CDR3 nucleotide sequence: TGTGCCAGCAGTTTGAGTGGCAATCAGCCCCAGCATTTT.

The chain uses TRBV5-8 and TRBJ2-1, with D possibly being TRBD1 (7 bases). The CDR3 has 15 amino acids. From germline, CDR1 is SGHTS and CDR2 YDEGEE. Trimming stripped 3 bases from V and 4 bases from J, with 14 bases between. The CDR3 coding sequence is TGTGCCAGCAGCTGGAAGACAGGGAGGTACAATGAGCAGTTCTTC. Residues: CASSWKTGRYNEQFF.

This rearrangement joins TRBV19 to TRBJ1-5, with 7 bases that match TRBD1. From germline, CDR1 is LNHDA and CDR2 SQIVND (reference sequence). V shed 6 bases and J 3 bases; nucleotides not matched to a gene: 8. The CDR3 length is 15 residues. The CDR3 DNA follows: TGTGCCAGTAGCGACCGGGACAGCGTCAATCAGCCCCAGCATTTT. Residues: CASSDRDSVNQPQHF.

The V gene is TRBV6-5, the J gene TRBJ1-2; possibly TRBD1 for D (6 bases). Germline V gene data show CDR1 as MNHEY and CDR2 as SVGAGI. V dropped 2 bases and J dropped 7 bases, with 20 bases sitting between them. The CDR3 is 16 residues long. The CDR3 region has the DNA TGTGCCAGCAGTTACCACCCCGATACAGGGCGCGGTGGCTACACCTTC. It translates to CASSYHPDTGRGGYTF.

The rearrangement uses TRBV6-6 and TRBJ1-3; maybe TRBD1 (6 bases). Germline V gene sequence: CDR1 MNHNY, CDR2 SVGAGI (reference sequence). The ends were cut back, 6 bases at V and 8 bases at J, with 20 bases in the middle. This CDR3 is built from 15 residues. CDR3 sequence reads: CASSIYRAFGDTIYF. DNA of the CDR3: TGTGCCAGCAGCATTTACAGGGCGTTTGGGGACACCATATATTTT.

V and J are TRBV29-1 and TRBJ1-1; D not certain. Looked up from germline, CDR1 is SQVTM and CDR2 is ANQGSEA. This CDR3 is built from 14 residues. V was shortened by 3 bases and J by 6 bases, with 17 bases between the two germline ends. The CDR3 nucleotides are TGCAGCGTTGACCTCAGCTCTAGAACTTCTGAAGCTTTCTTT. Translation: CSVDLSSRTSEAFF.

This clone turned up a few times. The chain couples TRBV6-4 to TRBJ2-3; 10 nucleotides agree with TRBD2. Germline V gene sequence: CDR1 MRHNA, CDR2 SNTAGT. The V segment lost 7 bases and the J segment 4 bases; nucleotides outside the gene matches: 8. CDR3 size: 15 residues. The CDR3 DNA sequence: TGTGCCAGCACCCCAAGCGGGGGGGCCTCAGATACGCAGTATTTT. This gives the protein CASTPSGGASDTQYF.

CDR3 nucleotide sequence: TGTGCCTGGGTGGACGGGATTAATGAAAAACTGTTTTTT. Amino acid sequence: CAWVDGINEKLFF. V is TRBV30 and J is TRBJ1-4; no firm D call. The germline V gene encodes CDR1 GTSNPN and CDR2 SVGIG (reference sequence). With 5 bases removed from V and 4 bases from J, the gap between germline ends came to 11 bases. The CDR3 consists of 13 residues.

This clone is a singleton in its sample. The genes are TRBV9 and TRBJ1-2, with 7 bases aligning to TRBD1. Trimming took 4 bases from V and 0 from J; bases not matched to a gene: 9. Germline V gene sequence: CDR1 SGDLS, CDR2 YYNGEE. CDR3 size: 16 residues. CDR3 DNA: TGTGCCAGCAGCTCAGGGACAGAGGTAACTAACTATGGCTACACCTTC. It translates to CASSSGTEVTNYGYTF. The full variable domain, its missing parts supplied by reference TRBV9 and TRBJ1-2, is DSGVTQTPKHLITATGQRVTLRCSPRSGDLSVYWYQQSLDQGLQFLIQYYNGEERAKGNILERFSAQQFPDLHSELNLSSLELGDSALYFCASSSGTEVTNYGYTFGSGTRLTVV.

The CDR3 sequence is CASSLESGGSYNEQFF. CDR3 DNA sequence: TGTGCCAGCAGCTTGGAAAGCGGGGGGTCCTACAATGAGCAGTTCTTC. The chain uses TRBV5-6 and TRBJ2-1, with TRBD2 matching over 9 bases. Germline V gene data show CDR1 as SGHDT and CDR2 as YYEEEE. J lost 1 base, V lost 0 bases, and 2 bases had no gene match. This CDR3 is built from 16 residues.

The J gene is TRBJ1-6, the V gene TRBV23-1; D is perhaps TRBD1 (6 bases). TRBV23-1 is marked as an open reading frame, function uncertain. V shed 7 bases and J shed 7 bases, with 17 bases lying between them. This CDR3 contains 15 residues. CDR3 sequence reads: CASTHLCRGNSPLHF. The CDR3 coding sequence is TGCGCCAGCACCCATCTTTGCAGGGGAAATTCACCCCTCCACTTT.

The V and J genes are TRBV18 and TRBJ1-1; 10 bases fit TRBD1. V lost 0 bases to trimming and J lost 4 bases; unmatched junction nucleotides: 5. CDR3 length equals 16 residues. The germline CDR1 and CDR2 sequences are KGHSH and LQKENI. The CDR3 DNA reads TGTGCCAGCTCACCACCGGCTAGGACAGGGGGCACTGAAGCTTTCTTT. This translates into CASSPPARTGGTEAFF.

The CDR3 region has the DNA TGTGCCAGCTCAGAAGTCGTCCTTAACTATGGCTACACCTTC. Its translation: CASSEVVLNYGYTF. The rearrangement links TRBV7-2 to TRBJ1-2; D unclear. The CDR3 is 14 amino acids. Trimming removed 8 bases at V and 1 base at J, with 14 bases between. The V gene's germline CDR1 is SGHTA and CDR2 FQGNSA. Using reference TRBV7-2 and TRBJ1-2 for the parts outside the CDR3, the full variable domain is GAGVSQSPSNKVTEKGKDVELRCDPISGHTALYWYRQSLGQGLEFLIYFQGNSAPDKSGLPSDRFSAERTGGSVSTLTIQRTQQEDSAVYLCASSEVVLNYGYTFGSGTRLTVV.

V usage is TRBV4-3 and J usage is TRBJ1-6; 8 nucleotides match TRBD1. Trimming cost V 3 bases and J 6 bases; bases outside gene matches: 4. CDR1 and CDR2 (germline): LGHNA, YSLEER. The CDR3 consists of 15 residues. The CDR3 coding sequence is TGCGCCAGCAGCCACGGGACAGGTCGTAATTCACCCCTCCACTTT. As protein: CASSHGTGRNSPLHF.

The chain employs TRBV6-4 and TRBJ1-2, with D possibly matching TRBD1 (5 bases). V lost 3 bases and J lost 4, with 9 bases in between. This CDR3 has 13 residues. CDR1 is MRHNA and CDR2 is SNTAGT in the germline V gene. The CDR3 nucleotides are TGTGCCAGCAGTGAGGGGCCAGGCTATGGCTACACCTTC. Its translation: CASSEGPGYGYTF.

This clone has a single count. The gene calls are TRBV10-1 and TRBJ1-4; tentatively, D is TRBD1 (6 bases). Trimming removed 9 bases from V and 5 bases from J, with 13 bases in between. Germline V gene sequence: CDR1 WNHNN, CDR2 SYGVQD (reference sequence). This CDR3 has 13 residues. CDR3: CARNKRGNEKLFF. CDR3 sequence (DNA): TGCGCCAGGAACAAGAGGGGGAATGAAAAACTGTTTTTT.

Here the CDR3 DNA reads TGTGCCAGCAGCGTTTTGTCTGGGGGCGCCGGATATGGCTACACCTTC. Amino acid sequence: CASSVLSGGAGYGYTF. The gene calls are TRBV9 and TRBJ1-2, with a tentative D call TRBD1 (6 bases). The germline gives CDR1 SGDLS, CDR2 YYNGEE. The V end was cut by 2 bases, the J end by 5 bases, with 19 bases between. CDR3 length: 16 residues.